The T cell receptor (beta chain) described here comes from a study of blood T cell repertoires in COVID-19. The CDR3 covers 12 residues. Deletions cut 4 bases from V and 6 bases from J, with 12 bases between. Germline-derived CDR1 and CDR2 are SQVTM and ANQGSEA. Repertoires were generated with immunoSEQ multiplex PCR, while TCRdb's copy carries only in-frame clones and drops some. The sample lists fewer than 450,000 clones; about 91% were seen once. This clonotype was sampled from a woman aged 45 to 65 with COVID-19, enrolled during active disease. Specimen: peripheral blood. The rearrangement links TRBV29-1 to TRBJ1-2, with D possibly being TRBD1 (5 bases). The CDR3 DNA is TGCAGCGTTGTAGAGGGGCGAGATGGCTACACCTTC. Amino acid sequence: CSVVEGRDGYTF.